The 25 T cell receptor beta chains listed next were all sequenced from one sample in a study of cytomegalovirus exposure and HLA in healthy donors. 13 Jbeta primers and 60 Vbeta primers were used for the PCR. The table came from immunoSEQ multiplex PCR; TCRdb's copy has only in-frame clones and leaves some out. The sample contains roughly 140,000 clones, 70% of which appear only once. Sequenced input: PBMCs. The receptors were gathered from a woman aged 30 to 39 in good health and CMV-seronegative.

J is TRBJ2-6 and V is TRBV6-1; TRBD1 matches at 7 bases. The CDR3 is 19 residues long. With 6 bases clipped from V and 0 bases from J, the junction kept 14 bases outside the gene matches. Per the germline V gene, CDR1 is MNHNS and CDR2 is SASEGT. Here the CDR3 reads CASSETLGTESSGANVLTF. In DNA form, the CDR3 reads TGTGCCAGCAGCGAAACCCTCGGGACAGAAAGCTCTGGGGCCAACGTCCTGACTTTC.

The chain carries TRBV27 and TRBJ1-3; a possible D gene is TRBD1 (5 bases). The CDR3 extends over 14 amino acids. Germline V CDR1 and CDR2: MNHEY, SMNVEV (reference sequence). With 4 bases removed from V and 2 bases from J, the gap between germline ends came to 9 bases. The CDR3 DNA follows: TGTGCCAGCAGTTCCTGGGGGGCTGGAAACACCATATATTTT. Residues: CASSSWGAGNTIYF.

The rearrangement uses TRBV9 and TRBJ2-6; a weak D match, TRBD2 (6 bases). Germline CDR1 is SGDLS and CDR2 is YYNGEE. This CDR3 comprises 16 residues. The germline V and J ends were trimmed by 5 bases and 0 bases, with 12 bases remaining between them. CDR3 residues: CASSRLGNSGANVLTF. The CDR3 bases are TGTGCCAGCAGTAGACTAGGGAACTCTGGGGCCAACGTCCTGACTTTC.

The rearrangement uses TRBV25-1 and TRBJ2-4; 7 nucleotides line up with TRBD1. From germline, CDR1 is MGHDK and CDR2 SYGVNS. Trimming took 3 bases from V and 6 from J; bases not matched to a gene: 14. This CDR3 is 17 amino acids long. CDR3 bases: TGTGCCAGCAGTGACAAAAGGACAGGCGCACCAGCAAACATTCAGTACTTC. It encodes CASSDKRTGAPANIQYF.

The chain links TRBV7-5 to TRBJ2-3; whether TRBD2, the table's D call, matches the DNA was not checked. TRBV7-5 is listed as a pseudogene. This CDR3 is built from 14 residues. The CDR3 reads CASSLGLATDTQYF. The CDR3 nucleotides are TGTGCCAGCAGCTTAGGACTAGCAACAGATACGCAGTATTTT.

The chain is built from TRBV4-1 and TRBJ2-3, with TRBD2 matching 8 bases. The germline gives CDR1 MGHRA, CDR2 YSYEKL. This CDR3 contains 15 residues. The J segment lost 9 bases and the V segment lost 0 bases, leaving 8 bases of the junction unmatched. The CDR3 sequence is CASSQDPAGAPTQYF. The CDR3 nucleotides are TGCGCCAGCAGCCAAGATCCAGCGGGAGCTCCCACGCAGTATTTT.

The chain has TRBV5-1 and TRBJ1-5; 7 nucleotides match TRBD1. After removal of 4 bases from V and 0 bases from J, the junction contained 4 bases not matched to a gene. Looked up from germline, CDR1 is SGHRS and CDR2 is YFSETQ. The CDR3 is 15 amino acids. CDR3 sequence (DNA): TGCGCCAGCAGCGTTCAGGGGGATAGCAATCAGCCCCAGCATTTT. Protein product: CASSVQGDSNQPQHF.

V usage is TRBV5-1 and J usage is TRBJ1-2; perhaps TRBD1 as D (6 bases). There are 14 residues in the CDR3. CDR1 is SGHRS and CDR2 is YFSETQ in the germline V gene. Trimming removed 3 bases at V and 8 bases at J, with 17 bases between. CDR3 protein: CASSWGLQGSGYTF. The CDR3 DNA reads as TGCGCCAGCAGCTGGGGGCTACAGGGTTCCGGCTACACCTTC.

The chain joins TRBV6-5 to TRBJ1-1; a possible D gene is TRBD1 (6 bases). The V end was cut by 0 bases, the J end by 1 base, with 9 bases between. CDR1 and CDR2 from the germline V gene are MNHEY and SVGAGI. The CDR3 runs 15 residues. The CDR3 nucleotides read TGTGCCAGCAGTTACTCGCAGGGGCCGAACACTGAAGCTTTCTTT. Amino acid sequence: CASSYSQGPNTEAFF.

This chain joins TRBV6-4 and TRBJ2-3; 11 positions agree with TRBD2. CDR3 length equals 15 residues. Germline lookup yields CDR1 MRHNA and CDR2 SNTAGT. The ends lost 2 bases at V and 4 bases at J; junction bases unmatched: 2. The CDR3 reads CASSDKTSGADTQYF. DNA of the CDR3: TGTGCCAGCAGTGACAAGACTAGCGGGGCAGATACGCAGTATTTT.

There are a few counts of this clone. The chain has TRBV28 and TRBJ1-5, with a possible D match to TRBD1 (5 bases). The V end was cut by 8 bases, the J end by 0 bases, with 17 bases between. CDR3 length equals 16 residues. CDR1 and CDR2 from the germline V gene are MDHEN and SYDVKM. CDR3 region: CASATVGLYSNQPQHF. CDR3 DNA: TGTGCCAGCGCGACAGTGGGATTATATAGCAATCAGCCCCAGCATTTT.

Of note for this clone: A much larger clone sits a single nucleotide away, making a read error possible. This chain uses TRBV28 with TRBJ1-5; 10 nucleotides line up with TRBD1. The CDR3 spans 15 residues. With V trimmed by 5 bases and J by 2 bases, 3 bases remained unmatched. Germline V gene data show CDR1 as MDHEN and CDR2 as SYDVKM. Here the CDR3 reads CASSPGTGGNQPQHF. DNA of the CDR3: TGTGCCAGCAGTCCCGGGACAGGGGGCAATCAGCCCCAGCATTTT.

The chain couples TRBV29-1 to TRBJ1-1; TRBD1 agrees at 7 bases. V lost 7 bases to trimming and J lost 1 base; unmatched junction nucleotides: 9. Germline V gives CDR1 SQVTM, CDR2 ANQGSEA. The CDR3 runs 14 residues. CDR3 sequence: CSAYGDRANTEAFF. CDR3 sequence (DNA): TGCAGCGCCTATGGTGACAGGGCGAACACTGAAGCTTTCTTT.

V and J are TRBV7-9 and TRBJ2-3, with D perhaps matching TRBD2 (6 bases). V was trimmed by 1 base and J by 6 bases, leaving 11 bases between them. Germline V gene sequence: CDR1 SEHNR, CDR2 FQNEAQ (reference sequence). The CDR3 totals 14 residues. DNA of the CDR3: TGTGCCAGCAGCTTAGGAAGCGGGTGGGATACGCAGTATTTT. This sequence encodes CASSLGSGWDTQYF.

This chain uses TRBV19 with TRBJ2-1; tentatively, D is TRBD2 (6 bases). Deletions cut 6 bases from V and 0 bases from J, with 18 bases between. The CDR3 contains 17 residues. Looked up from germline, CDR1 is LNHDA and CDR2 is SQIVND (reference sequence). CDR3 sequence: CASRGSGRGSSYNEQFF. The CDR3 DNA reads TGTGCCAGTAGGGGAAGTGGGCGGGGAAGCTCCTACAATGAGCAGTTCTTC. The whole variable domain, filled in from reference TRBV19 and TRBJ2-1, reads DGGITQSPKYLFRKEGQNVTLSCEQNLNHDAMYWYRQDPGQGLRLIYYSQIVNDFQKGDIAEGYSVSREKKESFPLTVTSAQKNPTAFYLCASRGSGRGSSYNEQFFGPGTRLTVL.

As for this clone: A read error may account for a junction end that differs from germline. The genes are TRBV7-9 and TRBJ1-1; D might be TRBD1 (6 bases). Germline V gene lookup returns CDR1 SEHNR and CDR2 FQNEAQ (reference sequence). The CDR3 has 13 amino acids. This CDR3 reads CSSKEGVWTEAFF. In DNA form, the CDR3 reads TGTTCCAGCAAAGAGGGGGTTTGGACTGAAGCTTTCTTT.

This clone occurred a few times. This chain links TRBV5-6 with TRBJ2-7; TRBD1 is a possible D gene (5 bases). The CDR3 extends over 15 amino acids. V was cut by 4 bases and J by 3 bases, with 17 bases left in between. CDR1 is SGHDT and CDR2 is YYEEEE in the germline V gene. CDR3 sequence: CASSAWTQSYYEQYV. The CDR3 DNA follows: TGTGCCAGCAGCGCATGGACACAGTCATACTACGAGCAGTACGTC.

The rearrangement links TRBV19 to TRBJ1-5; tentative D call: TRBD1 (5 bases). V was clipped by 2 bases and J by 5 bases, with 19 bases between them. This CDR3 region has 17 residues. In germline, CDR1 is LNHDA, CDR2 SQIVND (reference sequence). The DNA for the CDR3 is TGTGCCAGTAGTATACCGTCCAGGGTGGCTAACTATCAGCCCCAGCATTTT. Protein: CASSIPSRVANYQPQHF.

V is TRBV2 and J is TRBJ1-6; D gene unclear. V lost 3 bases and J lost 5, with 8 bases in between. CDR3 length: 14 amino acids. Germline V gene lookup returns CDR1 SNHLY and CDR2 FYNNEI. This chain's CDR3 is CASSELADNSPLHF. DNA for the CDR3: TGTGCCAGCAGTGAGTTGGCGGATAATTCACCCCTCCACTTT.

This chain links TRBV19 with TRBJ2-6, with D maybe TRBD1 (6 bases). Germline-derived CDR1 and CDR2 are LNHDA and SQIVND (reference sequence). The V end was cut by 4 bases, the J end by 4 bases, with 11 bases between. CDR3 size: 15 residues. This CDR3 reads CASSSGQPGANVLTF. DNA of the CDR3: TGTGCCAGTAGTAGCGGACAGCCCGGGGCCAACGTCCTGACTTTC.

The gene calls are TRBV7-9 and TRBJ2-1, with a possible D match to TRBD2 (5 bases). Trimming removed 1 base at V and 15 bases at J, with 13 bases between. This CDR3 has 12 residues. Germline V gene sequence: CDR1 SEHNR, CDR2 FQNEAQ (reference sequence). CDR3: CASSLGAERWFF. CDR3 in DNA: TGTGCCAGCAGCTTAGGAGCGGAGAGGTGGTTCTTC.

A note on this clone: The junction shows a germline mismatch at one end, possibly a read error. The chain has TRBV5-1 and TRBJ2-3; TRBD2 is a possible D gene (7 bases). This CDR3 spans 14 amino acids. The germline gives CDR1 SGHRS, CDR2 YFSETQ. The CDR3 reads CASTLGGPQDTQYF. Here the CDR3 DNA reads TGCGCCAGCACCTTGGGGGGGCCCCAAGATACGCAGTATTTT.

This clone was seen a few times. This chain connects TRBV28 to TRBJ2-3; weak D call: TRBD1 (5 bases). The ends were cut back, 0 bases at V and 2 bases at J, with 12 bases in the middle. The CDR3 runs 16 residues. Germline V lookup: CDR1 MDHEN, CDR2 SYDVKM. For the CDR3, the DNA is TGTGCCAGCAGTTTATGGGGCAGGGCGGTCACAGATACGCAGTATTTT. As protein: CASSLWGRAVTDTQYF.

This clone occurred a few times. The rearrangement joins TRBV27 to TRBJ2-1; the match to TRBD1 covers 10 bases. Trimming took 4 bases from V and 4 from J; bases not matched to a gene: 7. This CDR3 is 16 amino acids long. CDR1 and CDR2 from the germline V gene are MNHEY and SMNVEV (reference sequence). CDR3 protein: CASSSGQGGFYNEQFF. The CDR3 bases are TGTGCCAGCAGTTCAGGACAGGGGGGATTTTACAATGAGCAGTTCTTC.

The CDR3 DNA is TGTGCCAGCGGTACAGGGGGCTTTTATGGCTACACCTTC. Translating gives CASGTGGFYGYTF. The V gene is TRBV6-6, the J gene TRBJ1-2; 9 nucleotides align to TRBD1. CDR3 length: 13 residues. Germline trimming cut 8 bases from V and 5 bases from J; bases unmatched to any gene: 6. Per the germline V gene, CDR1 is MNHNY and CDR2 is SVGAGI (reference sequence).